This T cell receptor (beta chain) emerged from a study of T cell changes during pregnancy in multiple sclerosis. This clone is medium-sized (0.01 to 0.1%) within its sample. The repertoire was sequenced with immunoSEQ multiplex PCR; TCRdb's copy has only in-frame clones and lacks some. The sample has 35,000 to 50,000 clones; more than 75% are singletons. The CDR3 runs 15 residues. The V and J ends lost 2 bases and 4 bases respectively, with 14 bases between them. From germline, CDR1 is MNHEY and CDR2 SVGAGI. The sequenced sample was PBMCs (not recorded whether the cells were cultured). The V call is TRBV6-5, the J call TRBJ1-1; D is possibly TRBD1 (5 bases). The receptor was derived from a female donor with multiple sclerosis, enrolled in a pregnancy study. CDR3 DNA sequence: TGTGCCAGCAGTTACCGGGGGAGGGTTGGCACTGAAGCTTTCTTT. This codes for CASSYRGRVGTEAFF.